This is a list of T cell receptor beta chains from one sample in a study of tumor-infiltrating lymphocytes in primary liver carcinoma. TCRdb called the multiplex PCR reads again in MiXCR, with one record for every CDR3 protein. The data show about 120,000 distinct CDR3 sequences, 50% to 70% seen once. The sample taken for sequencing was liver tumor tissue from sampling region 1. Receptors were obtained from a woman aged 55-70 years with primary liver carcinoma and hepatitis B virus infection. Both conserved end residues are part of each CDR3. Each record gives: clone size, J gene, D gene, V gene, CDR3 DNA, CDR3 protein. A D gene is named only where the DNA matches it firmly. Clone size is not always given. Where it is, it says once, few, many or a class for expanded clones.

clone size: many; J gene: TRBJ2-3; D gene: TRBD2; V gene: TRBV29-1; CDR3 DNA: TGCAGCGCCTTAGCGGGAGCCACAGATACGCAGTATTTT; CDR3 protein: CSALAGATDTQYF
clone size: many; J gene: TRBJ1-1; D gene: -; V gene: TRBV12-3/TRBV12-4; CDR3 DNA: TGTGCCAGCAGTTTCGCAGGGAGCACTGAAGCTTTCTTT; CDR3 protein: CASSFAGSTEAFF
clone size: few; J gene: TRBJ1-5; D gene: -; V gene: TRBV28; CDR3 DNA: TGTGCCAGCAGTCCCTGGACACCTAGCAATCAGCCCCAGCATTTT; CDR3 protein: CASSPWTPSNQPQHF
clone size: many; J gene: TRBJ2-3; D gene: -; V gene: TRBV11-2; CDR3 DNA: TGTGCCAGCAGCTTAGTTTATCAGGGGCCCACAGATACGCAGTATTTT; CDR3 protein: CASSLVYQGPTDTQYF
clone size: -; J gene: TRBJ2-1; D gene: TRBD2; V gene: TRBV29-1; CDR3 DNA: TGCAGCGTTGGAGGACTAGCAGCCCCCTACGAGCAGTTCTTC; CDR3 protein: CSVGGLAAPYEQFF
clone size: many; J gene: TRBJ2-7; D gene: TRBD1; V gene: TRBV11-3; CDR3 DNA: TGTGCCAGCACCCCCCCTGGGACAGGGGGAGAGCAGTACTTC; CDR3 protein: CASTPPGTGGEQYF
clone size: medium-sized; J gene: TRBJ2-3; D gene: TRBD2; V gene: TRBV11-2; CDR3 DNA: TGTGCCAGCAGCGCTGGTAGCGGGGCTAGCACAGATACGCAGTATTTT; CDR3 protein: CASSAGSGASTDTQYF
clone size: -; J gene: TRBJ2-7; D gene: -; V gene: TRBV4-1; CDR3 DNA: TGCACCAGCAGCCAATTTGGCCCTTACGAGCAGTACTTC; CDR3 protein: CTSSQFGPYEQYF
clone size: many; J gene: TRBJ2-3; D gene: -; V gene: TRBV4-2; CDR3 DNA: TGTGCCAGCAGCCAAGTGGCCCCTAAGGGAGGAAGGACAGATACGCAGTATTTT; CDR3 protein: CASSQVAPKGGRTDTQYF
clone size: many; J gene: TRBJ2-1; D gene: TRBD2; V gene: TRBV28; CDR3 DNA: TGTGCCAGCAGTCAGGGAGGGCAAGTGAATGAGCAGTTCTTC; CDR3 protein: CASSQGGQVNEQFF
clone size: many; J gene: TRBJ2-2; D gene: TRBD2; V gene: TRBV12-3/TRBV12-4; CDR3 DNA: TGTGCCAGCAGACCCCGGGGGGGAGAGTACACCGGGGAGCTGTTTTTT; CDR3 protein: CASRPRGGEYTGELFF
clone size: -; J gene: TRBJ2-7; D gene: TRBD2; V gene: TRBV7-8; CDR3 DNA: TGTGCCAGCAGACCTAGCGGGAGTGGCGAGCAGTACTTC; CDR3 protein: CASRPSGSGEQYF
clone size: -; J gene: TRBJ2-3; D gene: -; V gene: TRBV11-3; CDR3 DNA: TGTGCCAGTAGCCAGCGATCCGGGACAGTGACTAGCACAGATTCGCAGTATTTT; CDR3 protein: CASSQRSGTVTSTDSQYF
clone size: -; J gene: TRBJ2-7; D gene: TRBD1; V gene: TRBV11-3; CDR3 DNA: TGTGCCAGTAACCCCGGGACAGGGGGCAACTACGAGCAGCACTTC; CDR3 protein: CASNPGTGGNYEQHF
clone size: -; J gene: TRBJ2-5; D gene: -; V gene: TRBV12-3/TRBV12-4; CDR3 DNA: TGTGCCAGCAGTTTAAAGATACAGTGTAAAGGGGAGACCCAGTACTTC; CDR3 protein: CASSLKIQCKGETQYF
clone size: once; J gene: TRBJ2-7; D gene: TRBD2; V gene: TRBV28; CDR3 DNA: TGTGCCACCAGACTAGCGGGAGGGAGATCCTACGAGCAGTACTTC; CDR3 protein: CATRLAGGRSYEQYF
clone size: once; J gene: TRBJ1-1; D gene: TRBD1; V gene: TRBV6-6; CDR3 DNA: TGTGCCAGCAGCCAGGGACAGTTGAACATTGAAGCTTTCTTT; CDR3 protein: CASSQGQLNIEAFF
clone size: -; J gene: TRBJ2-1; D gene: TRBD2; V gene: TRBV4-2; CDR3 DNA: TGTGCCAGCAGCCAAGGAAGCGGGAAGACGATGGGGCAGTTCTTC; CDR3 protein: CASSQGSGKTMGQFF
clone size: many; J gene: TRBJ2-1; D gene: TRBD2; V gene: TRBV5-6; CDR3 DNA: TGTGCCAGCGAAGACGCTAGCGGGAGGGCGGATTGGGGTGAGCAGTTCTTC; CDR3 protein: CASEDASGRADWGEQFF
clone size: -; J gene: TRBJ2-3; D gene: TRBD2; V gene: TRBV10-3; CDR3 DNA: TGTGCCAACTCGATGGGGAACCGGGCGGGAGAGACGCAGTATTTT; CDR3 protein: CANSMGNRAGETQYF
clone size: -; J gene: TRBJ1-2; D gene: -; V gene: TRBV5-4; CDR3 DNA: TGTACCAGCAACCGACCCGGCGTAACAGACTATGGCTACACCTTC; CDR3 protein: CTSNRPGVTDYGYTF
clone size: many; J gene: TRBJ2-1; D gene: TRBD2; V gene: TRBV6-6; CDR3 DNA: TGTGCCAGCAGTTACACTAGCGGGGGATACAATGAGCAGTTCTTC; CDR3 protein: CASSYTSGGYNEQFF
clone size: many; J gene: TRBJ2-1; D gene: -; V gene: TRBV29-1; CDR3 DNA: TGCAGCGTTGTCGGGAGAGGGTACAATGAGCAGTTCTTC; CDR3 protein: CSVVGRGYNEQFF
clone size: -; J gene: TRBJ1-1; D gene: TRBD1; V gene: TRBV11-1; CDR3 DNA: TGTGCCAGGAGCACCGGGACAGGGGGCGGGTTGGGCACTGAAGCTTTCTTT; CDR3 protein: CARSTGTGGGLGTEAFF
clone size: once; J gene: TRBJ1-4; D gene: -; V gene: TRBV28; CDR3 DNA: TGTGCCAGCAGTCCCCCGGCCCGGGGGCTTGGAGAAAAACTGTTTTTT; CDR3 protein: CASSPPARGLGEKLFF
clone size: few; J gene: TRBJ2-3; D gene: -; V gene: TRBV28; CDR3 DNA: TGTGCCAGCAGTTTCCGGGACCATCGTACAGATACGCAGTATTTT; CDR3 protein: CASSFRDHRTDTQYF
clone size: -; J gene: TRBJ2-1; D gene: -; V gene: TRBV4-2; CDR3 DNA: TGTGCCAGCGGCCAAACCGGGACTGTGTACAATGAGCAGTTCTTC; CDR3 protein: CASGQTGTVYNEQFF
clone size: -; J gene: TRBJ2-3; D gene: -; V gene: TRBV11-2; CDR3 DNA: TGTGCCAGCAGCTCCCCTGAAACTACGCAGTATTTT; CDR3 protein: CASSSPETTQYF
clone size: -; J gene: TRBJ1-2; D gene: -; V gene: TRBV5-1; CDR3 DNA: TGCGCCGGCACCCCGTTAACAGGAGATAACTATGGCTACACCTTC; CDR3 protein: CAGTPLTGDNYGYTF
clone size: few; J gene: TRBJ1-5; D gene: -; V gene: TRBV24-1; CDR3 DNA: TGTGCCACCAGTGATAGGGGGGGACCCAATCAGCCCCAGCATTTT; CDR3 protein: CATSDRGGPNQPQHF
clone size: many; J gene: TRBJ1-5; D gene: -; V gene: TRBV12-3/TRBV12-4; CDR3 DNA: TGTGCCAGCAGTCAACAAATGACAAGCTTAAGTCAGCCCCAGCATTTT; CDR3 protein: CASSQQMTSLSQPQHF
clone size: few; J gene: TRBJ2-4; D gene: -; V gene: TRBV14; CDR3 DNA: TGTGCCAGCGGCCAGCGAGGGTTGGCCAAAAACATTCAGTACTTC; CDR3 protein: CASGQRGLAKNIQYF
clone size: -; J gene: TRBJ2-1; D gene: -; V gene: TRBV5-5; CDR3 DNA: TGTACCAGCAGCCTTGACAGAGGCAACAATGAGCAGTTCTTC; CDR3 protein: CTSSLDRGNNEQFF
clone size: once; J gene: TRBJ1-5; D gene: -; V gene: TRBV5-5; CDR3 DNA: TGTGTCAGCAGCTTCCGGGGGATAGGAAGCAATCAGCCCCAGCATTTT; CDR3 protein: CVSSFRGIGSNQPQHF
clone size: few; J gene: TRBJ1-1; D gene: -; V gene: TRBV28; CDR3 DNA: TGTGCCAGCACCCCGTACCAACTAACCACTGAAGCTTTCTTT; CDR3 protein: CASTPYQLTTEAFF
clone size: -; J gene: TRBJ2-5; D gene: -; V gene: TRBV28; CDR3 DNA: TGTGCCAGTCATAGGCAGGGTCAAGAGACCCAGTACTTC; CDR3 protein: CASHRQGQETQYF
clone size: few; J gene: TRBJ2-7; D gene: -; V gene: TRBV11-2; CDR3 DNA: TGTGCCAGCAGCTTAGTTGGCACGGGGGGCAGATATGGGCAGTACTTC; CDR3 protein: CASSLVGTGGRYGQYF
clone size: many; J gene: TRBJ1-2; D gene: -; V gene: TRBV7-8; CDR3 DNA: TGTGCCAGCAGCCCGGGGGGAGACAACTATGGCTACACCTTC; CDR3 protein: CASSPGGDNYGYTF
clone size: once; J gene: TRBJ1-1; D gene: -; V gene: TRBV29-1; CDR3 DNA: TGCGGCGTTACACGCAGGGCCACGGGCACTGAAGCTTTCTTT; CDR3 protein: CGVTRRATGTEAFF
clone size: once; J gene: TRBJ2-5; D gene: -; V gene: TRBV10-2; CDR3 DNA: TGCGCCAGCCAAAATGAACAGGCGGGGCCACAAGAGACCCAGTACTTC; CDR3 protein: CASQNEQAGPQETQYF
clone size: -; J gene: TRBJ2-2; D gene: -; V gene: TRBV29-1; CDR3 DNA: TGCAGCGTCACGGGGCAATCGGGCGGGGAGCCGTCTTTT; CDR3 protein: CSVTGQSGGEPSF
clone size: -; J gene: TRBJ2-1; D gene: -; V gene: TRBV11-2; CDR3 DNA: TGTGCCAGTAGCCAGAGGAACGTCCGCAATGAGCAGCTCTTC; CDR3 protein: CASSQRNVRNEQLF
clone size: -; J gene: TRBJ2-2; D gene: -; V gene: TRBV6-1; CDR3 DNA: TGTACCAGCAGTGACCCCGGGACATCAAGGGTCATGAGGGCCGGGGAGCTGTTTTTT; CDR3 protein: CTSSDPGTSRVMRAGELFF
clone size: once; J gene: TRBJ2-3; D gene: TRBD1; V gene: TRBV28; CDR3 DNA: TGTACCAGCAGTAAGGGACAGGGCACAGATACGCAGTATTTT; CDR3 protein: CTSSKGQGTDTQYF
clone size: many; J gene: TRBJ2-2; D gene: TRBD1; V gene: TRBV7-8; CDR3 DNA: TGTGCCAGCAGCTTTCGACAGGGACCCGGGGAGCTGTTTTTT; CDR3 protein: CASSFRQGPGELFF
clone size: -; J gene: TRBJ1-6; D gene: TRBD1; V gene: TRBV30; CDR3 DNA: TGTACCTGGAGTAGACAGGGAATCCTTTCACCCCTCCACTTT; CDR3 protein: CTWSRQGILSPLHF
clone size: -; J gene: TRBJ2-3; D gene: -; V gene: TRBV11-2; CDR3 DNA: TGTGCCAGCAGCTTAAAGGTAGATACGCAGTATTTT; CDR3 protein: CASSLKVDTQYF
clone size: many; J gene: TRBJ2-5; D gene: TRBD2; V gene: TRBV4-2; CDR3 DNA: TGTGCCAGCTCCCTAAGGGGGCCGGGTCTAGCGGGAGGGTCCCAAGAGACCCAGTACTTC; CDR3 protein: CASSLRGPGLAGGSQETQYF
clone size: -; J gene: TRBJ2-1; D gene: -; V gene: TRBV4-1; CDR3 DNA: TGCGCCAGCAGCCCACAAACAGGGTGGTTCTACAATGAGCAGTTCTTC; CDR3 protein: CASSPQTGWFYNEQFF